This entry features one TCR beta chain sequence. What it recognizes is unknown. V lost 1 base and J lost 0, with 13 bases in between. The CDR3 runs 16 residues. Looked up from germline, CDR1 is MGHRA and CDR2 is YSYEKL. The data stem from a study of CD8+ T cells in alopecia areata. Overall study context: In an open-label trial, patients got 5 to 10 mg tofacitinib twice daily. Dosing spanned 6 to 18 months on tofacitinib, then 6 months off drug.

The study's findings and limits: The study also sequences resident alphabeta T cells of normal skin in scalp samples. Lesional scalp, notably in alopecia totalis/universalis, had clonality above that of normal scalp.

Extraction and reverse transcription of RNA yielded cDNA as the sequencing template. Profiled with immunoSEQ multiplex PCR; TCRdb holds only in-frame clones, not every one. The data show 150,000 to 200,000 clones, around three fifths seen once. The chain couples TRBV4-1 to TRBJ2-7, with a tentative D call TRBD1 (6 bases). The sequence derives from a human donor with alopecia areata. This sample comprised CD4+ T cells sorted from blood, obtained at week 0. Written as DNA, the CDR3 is TGCGCCAGCAGCCAAGCGGTAGGACAGCACTCCTACGAGCAGTACTTC. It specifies CASSQAVGQHSYEQYF.